This record concerns one T cell receptor (beta chain) sequence. Its target is not known. Primers used in a second PCR of roughly 6 to 12 cycles were a sample-barcoded 5' primer and a J-beta primer mix. Each TCR beta cDNA got a 12-nucleotide random molecular identifier. From the 5' RACE reads, TCRdb called clonotypes with MiXCR, one entry per CDR3 protein. The sample contains fewer than 1 million distinct CDR3 sequences, around two fifths of which appear only once. These data are taken from a study of blood T cells in healthy people across ages. Study results and limitations: Long-lived donors had more naive CD4+ cells and higher diversity than aged donors. Per million T cells, the diversity of TCR beta decreased roughly linearly as age advanced.

The CDR3 contains 16 residues. CDR1 and CDR2 (germline): SGHVS, FQNEAQ. Trimming left V 1 base short and J 5 bases short, with 18 bases between. V usage is TRBV7-8 and J usage is TRBJ2-7; D remains unclear. The source of this sequence is a man aged 55 to 70 in good health. Sequenced: blood. CDR3 amino acids: CASSLVPGYGFHEQYF. Here the CDR3 DNA reads TGTGCCAGCAGCTTAGTTCCCGGGTATGGATTCCACGAGCAGTACTTC.